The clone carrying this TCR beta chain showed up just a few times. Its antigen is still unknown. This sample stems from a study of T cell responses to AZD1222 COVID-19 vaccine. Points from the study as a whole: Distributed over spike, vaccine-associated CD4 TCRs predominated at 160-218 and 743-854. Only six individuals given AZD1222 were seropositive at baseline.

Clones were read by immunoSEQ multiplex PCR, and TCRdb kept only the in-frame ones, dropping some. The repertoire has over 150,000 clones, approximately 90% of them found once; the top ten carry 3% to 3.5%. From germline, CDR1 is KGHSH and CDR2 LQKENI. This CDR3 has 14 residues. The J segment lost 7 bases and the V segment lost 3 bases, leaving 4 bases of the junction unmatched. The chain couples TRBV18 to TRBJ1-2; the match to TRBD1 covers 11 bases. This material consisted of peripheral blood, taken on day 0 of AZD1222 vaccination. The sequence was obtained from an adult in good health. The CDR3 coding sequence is TGTGCCAGCTCACCCAGGACAGGGGGCTTTGGCTACACCTTC. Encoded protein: CASSPRTGGFGYTF.